The TCR beta chain under discussion was sequenced for a study of T cells in Graves' hyperthyroidism and ophthalmopathy (dated by TCRdb to the late 2010s). About the study as a whole: Peripheral blood samples were taken at initial diagnosis, before any treatment was given. To identify TCR V-J signatures that set the groups apart, the researchers used a discovery cohort of 100 patients, made up of 40 to 45 with Graves' ophthalmopathy and around 58 with stable Graves' hyperthyroidism. Prospective prediction of ophthalmopathy was tested in an independent validation cohort consisting of some 20 hyperthyroidism patients and around 16 patients who later progressed to ophthalmopathy. The 95 to 100 discovery patients were randomly split 7:3 into training and test sets. Thyroid tissue and blood T-cell repertoires from several Graves' hyperthyroidism patients were also compared in the study. After sampling, hyperthyroidism patients received methimazole starting at 30 mg daily, and ophthalmopathy patients received high-dose intravenous methylprednisolone. The paper reports TCR Vbeta CDR3 sequencing of 140 or so peripheral blood samples: some 41 ophthalmopathy, fewer than 80 hyperthyroidism and approximately 17 progressor patients. Results the study describes overall, beyond this receptor: In validation, the model predicted progression to ophthalmopathy a median of about 6 months before onset, with about 71% sensitivity and about 72% specificity. Blood samples also contained most of the expanded thyroid clonotypes (frequency above 0.001), which suggests that blood repertoires may reflect thyroid immune responses. A model built on a 13 V-J signature distinguished ophthalmopathy from stable hyperthyroidism, reaching around 88% sensitivity and under 84% specificity in cross-validation and 80%/75% in testing. No statistical method was used to fix the sample size in advance, and group allocation was not hidden from the investigators.

Stable Graves' hyperthyroidism was defined as no progression to ophthalmopathy during 18 months of follow-up. Hyperthyroidism patients were newly diagnosed, had a disease duration of under 2 months, and were aged 18 to 65 years. Exclusion was applied to patients with uncontrolled infections, other autoimmune diseases, pregnancy or lactation. Diagnoses relied on clinical symptoms, serum thyroxine and TRAb, thyroid ultrasound and orbital computed tomography. PBMCs were isolated from 10 ml of fresh peripheral blood by Ficoll-Paque density gradient centrifugation. Total RNA was extracted with Trizol reagent, and quality was checked on an Agilent 2100 Bioanalyzer. Amplification of TCR beta CDR3 regions was carried out from RNA transcripts. A first-round RT-PCR of the TCR CDR3 used the HTBI primer set with the Qiagen OneStep RT-PCR kit. Libraries were constructed in a second round of multiplex PCR, after which size selection and purification were performed. Sequencing of the libraries was done on an Illumina HiSeq2000 using paired-end 100 bp reads. Per the original workflow: Raw data were processed with SOAPnuke, discarding reads with adapters, uncalled bases, mean Phred below 15, or no exact constant-primer or identifier match. COPE v1.2.5 was used to merge high-quality paired reads, and clonotypes were defined as unique nucleotide sequences. MiTCR v1.1 was used to align clonotypes to the IMGT TRBV, TRBD and TRBJ reference segments. The analysis was restricted to V-J combinations with a frequency above 0.0001, which together covered 99.2% of the repertoires. A TCS score was defined as the ratio of F50 (clonal expansion) to E x V (chaos), with BLOSUM62-based TCRdist applied between CDR3 peptides within each V-J. Welch's t-statistics and random forest reduced 514 V-J features to roughly 13, which were used in a naive Bayes classifier (R e1071). The raw public data were reprocessed by TCRdb itself: fastp quality trimming at Q25, MiXCR clonotype calling, in-frame beta chains only. Rows are combined by CDR3 protein, so each entry shows the most common genes and DNA. Clone size and V and J calls follow TCRdb, not the original study. The sample records about 560,000 distinct CDR3 sequences, approximately 15% of which are singletons. The ten most abundant clones make up less than 9.5% of the sample.

The junction carries 15 bases between V and J, which are trimmed by 5 bases and 7 bases respectively. The CDR3, from cysteine to phenylalanine, totals 13 residues. CDR3 DNA only is kept here, 39 bases in frame from base 1. For CDR1 and CDR2, the germline V gene (reference sequence) lists DFQATT and SNEGSKA. In the case of this clonotype: The target of this receptor is not known. One base away there is no much larger clone; base qualities are not given.

The V and J segments used are TRBV20-1 and TRBJ1-5, and perhaps TRBD1 as D gene, on 5 matching bases. The sequence was obtained from a woman in her thirties with Graves' hyperthyroidism. Sequenced: blood. The CDR3 reads CSAERTSGQPQHF. The DNA sequence follows: TGCAGTGCTGAAAGGACATCGGGCCAGCCCCAGCATTTT.